Below, 32 T cell receptor beta chains from the same sample are listed, as sequenced in a study of cytomegalovirus exposure and HLA in healthy donors. PCR primers comprised 60 Vbeta and 13 Jbeta primers. Profiled with immunoSEQ multiplex PCR; TCRdb holds only in-frame clones, not every one. The sample contains a few hundred thousand clones, over 90% of which appear only once. Sequenced input: PBMCs. The receptors originated from a girl aged 2-10 years in good health and CMV-seronegative.

The chain carries TRBV30 and TRBJ2-5; 8 bases are a match to TRBD1. CDR1 is GTSNPN and CDR2 is SVGIG in the germline V gene (reference sequence). Losses at the gene ends were 3 bases for V and 11 bases for J; bases not matched to a gene: 17. This CDR3 has 15 amino acids. The CDR3 coding sequence is TGTGCCTGGAGCAAGGGGACAGGCCCTCGAGGGGGGCAGTACTTC. Its protein is CAWSKGTGPRGGQYF.

The chain has TRBV6-5 and TRBJ2-3, with no clear D. Between the trimmed V and J ends, which lost 2 bases and 3 bases, there was a span of 6 bases. The CDR3 is 13 residues long. Germline CDR1 reads MNHEY; CDR2 reads SVGAGI. The CDR3 is CASSYRLTDTQYF. DNA for the CDR3: TGTGCCAGCAGTTACCGACTGACAGATACGCAGTATTTT.

The chain employs TRBV14 and TRBJ1-2; the match to TRBD1 covers 7 bases. The CDR3 has 17 amino acids. The J segment lost 4 bases and the V segment lost 0 bases, leaving 11 bases of the junction unmatched. Germline CDR1 is SGHDN and CDR2 is FVKESK. The CDR3 loop is CASSQDQGVLLLYGYTF. The CDR3 DNA follows: TGTGCCAGCAGCCAAGATCAGGGGGTCCTCCTCCTCTATGGCTACACCTTC.

The rearrangement joins TRBV10-3 to TRBJ2-6; D remains ambiguous. In germline, CDR1 is ENHRY, CDR2 SYGVKD. This CDR3 spans 15 amino acids. V lost 3 bases and J 2 bases, leaving 8 bases between the germline ends. This CDR3 reads CAISEDTPGANVLTF. The CDR3 DNA reads TGTGCCATCAGTGAAGATACACCTGGGGCCAACGTCCTGACTTTC.

The rearrangement uses TRBV5-1 and TRBJ2-1, with 7 bases that match TRBD2. The germline V gene encodes CDR1 SGHRS and CDR2 YFSETQ. This CDR3 comprises 14 residues. The trim removed 1 base at V and 5 bases at J, leaving 3 bases unmatched. The DNA for the CDR3 is TGCGCCAGCAGCTTGACTAGCGCCAACAATGAGCAGTTCTTC. As protein: CASSLTSANNEQFF.

This chain connects TRBV27 to TRBJ1-4; no clear D gene. CDR1 is MNHEY and CDR2 is SMNVEV in the germline V gene (reference sequence). V lost 2 bases, J lost 7 bases, and 5 bases lay in between. This CDR3 has 12 residues. CDR3 in amino acids: CASSLIGEKLFF. In nucleotides, the CDR3 is TGTGCCAGCAGTTTAATCGGTGAAAAACTGTTTTTT.

The V and J genes are TRBV7-9 and TRBJ2-5; TRBD2 aligns across 12 bases. The germline CDR1 and CDR2 sequences are SEHNR and FQNEAQ (reference sequence). The CDR3 spans 17 residues. Trimming at V came to 5 bases and at J to 4 bases, leaving 11 bases not matched to a gene. The DNA of the CDR3 is TGTGCCAGCAGCGGGAGTGCTAGCGGGGGGGATGGAGAGACCCAGTACTTC. Protein: CASSGSASGGDGETQYF.

The V gene is TRBV4-1, the J gene TRBJ2-7, with TRBD1 identical over 9 bases. Trimming removed 1 base from V and 7 bases from J; junction bases left unmatched: 11. CDR3 length: 16 amino acids. CDR1 is MGHRA and CDR2 is YSYEKL in the germline V gene. This chain's CDR3 is CASSQGSGTGFEEQYF. The CDR3 DNA sequence: TGCGCCAGCAGCCAAGGCTCCGGGACAGGGTTTGAGGAGCAGTACTTC.

The chain couples TRBV19 to TRBJ2-7; tentative D call: TRBD1 (6 bases). The CDR3 is 14 amino acids. Germline CDR1 reads LNHDA; CDR2 reads SQIVND (reference sequence). V was shortened by 3 bases and J by 2 bases, with 11 bases between the two germline ends. The CDR3 nucleotides read TGTGCCAGTAGTATTTCAGGGGCCCCCTACGAGCAGTACTTC. This encodes CASSISGAPYEQYF.

V gene TRBV5-5 combines with J gene TRBJ1-5; unclear D gene. V lost 0 bases and J 1 base, leaving 17 bases between the germline ends. Germline CDR1 reads SGHKS; CDR2 reads YYEKEE (reference sequence). CDR3 length equals 18 residues. The CDR3 is CASSLAILSGRSNQPQHF. CDR3 coding DNA: TGTGCCAGCAGCTTGGCCATCTTATCGGGGAGGAGCAATCAGCCCCAGCATTTT.

The chain carries TRBV27 and TRBJ1-5; weak D call: TRBD1 (6 bases). CDR1 is MNHEY and CDR2 is SMNVEV in the germline V gene (reference sequence). The length of the CDR3 is 15 residues. Trimming took 7 bases from V and 0 from J, leaving 13 bases between them. The CDR3 loop is CASTKDRNSNQPQHF. CDR3 sequence (DNA): TGTGCCAGCACTAAAGACAGGAATAGCAATCAGCCCCAGCATTTT.

The chain joins TRBV6-1 to TRBJ2-3; 11 nucleotides agree with TRBD2. The CDR3 totals 15 residues. Germline V gives CDR1 MNHNS, CDR2 SASEGT. The J segment lost 3 bases and the V segment lost 6 bases, leaving 5 bases of the junction unmatched. CDR3 in amino acids: CASSTLAGVTDTQYF. Here the CDR3 DNA reads TGTGCCAGCAGCACACTAGCGGGGGTGACAGATACGCAGTATTTT.

This clone is large by share. This specimen includes other DNA sequences encoding the same CDR3. The rearrangement links TRBV9 to TRBJ2-7, with D uncertain. CDR1 and CDR2 (germline): SGDLS, YYNGEE. The CDR3 runs 14 residues. Trimming stripped 0 bases from V and 2 bases from J, with 9 bases between. CDR3 sequence (DNA): TGTGCCAGCAGCGTAGTAGTCTATCCCTACGAGCAGTACTTC. It encodes CASSVVVYPYEQYF.

This clone was observed once. V and J are TRBV30 and TRBJ1-5, with a possible D match to TRBD1 (5 bases). Germline CDR1 and CDR2: GTSNPN and SVGIG (reference sequence). The CDR3 is 17 amino acids. The V end lost 0 bases, the J end lost 3 bases, and 18 bases lay between the germline ends. CDR3 amino acids: CAWSVSVMGQLNQPQHF. The CDR3 nucleotides are TGTGCCTGGAGTGTATCTGTTATGGGGCAGCTCAATCAGCCCCAGCATTTT.

The rearrangement links TRBV6-1 to TRBJ2-5, with 9 bases identical to TRBD1. Trimming cost V 8 bases and J 5 bases; bases outside gene matches: 6. CDR1 MNHNS and CDR2 SASEGT come from the germline V gene. This CDR3 contains 13 residues. CDR3 in amino acids: CASLDRGWETQYF. CDR3 bases: TGTGCCAGCCTGGACAGGGGTTGGGAGACCCAGTACTTC.

The genes are TRBV18 and TRBJ2-1; D is possibly TRBD2 (6 bases). The germline V gene has CDR1 KGHSH and CDR2 LQKENI. There are 14 residues in the CDR3. V shed 1 base and J shed 6 bases, with 10 bases lying between them. CDR3 in DNA: TGTGCCAGCTCACCACTCGGGACTCTCAATGAGCAGTTCTTC. It codes for CASSPLGTLNEQFF.

This chain joins TRBV7-2 and TRBJ2-3, with 11 positions matching TRBD2. Germline V gene sequence: CDR1 SGHTA, CDR2 FQGNSA. Trimming at V came to 5 bases and at J to 2 bases, leaving 15 bases not matched to a gene. The CDR3 has 19 amino acids. CDR3 nucleotide sequence: TGTGCCAGCAGCGCGTCCCAGCTTACTAGCGGGAGAGCCACAGATACGCAGTATTTT. Residues: CASSASQLTSGRATDTQYF.

The V call is TRBV6-5, the J call TRBJ2-1; D gene ambiguous. The germline V and J ends were trimmed by 6 bases and 1 base, with 13 bases remaining between them. Germline V gene lookup returns CDR1 MNHEY and CDR2 SVGAGI. CDR3 length: 15 amino acids. DNA for the CDR3: TGTGCCAGCAGCGATCCAGGCCGATCCTACAATGAGCAGTTCTTC. Protein product: CASSDPGRSYNEQFF.

The table lists this clone with a count of one. This chain joins TRBV6-6 and TRBJ1-3; D is ambiguous. Looked up from germline, CDR1 is MNHNY and CDR2 is SVGAGI (reference sequence). The ends were cut back, 0 bases at V and 0 bases at J, with 9 bases in the middle. CDR3 length: 16 residues. The CDR3 DNA is TGTGCCAGCAGTTACTCGATAACGAGCTCTGGAAACACCATATATTTT. This sequence encodes CASSYSITSSGNTIYF.

The chain joins TRBV30 to TRBJ2-3; the match to TRBD2 covers 8 bases. The CDR3 is 13 residues long. V was clipped by 2 bases and J by 5 bases; unmatched bases: 3. CDR1 and CDR2 (germline): GTSNPN, SVGIG (reference sequence). The CDR3 bases are TGTGCCTGGAGTACGGGAGGGGGAGATACGCAGTATTTT. Translation gives CAWSTGGGDTQYF.

The chain couples TRBV9 to TRBJ2-1; D is possibly TRBD2 (6 bases). The CDR3 loop spans 17 amino acids. Between the trimmed V and J ends, which lost 0 bases and 1 base, there was a span of 14 bases. Per germline, CDR1 SGDLS and CDR2 YYNGEE. The CDR3, as DNA: TGTGCCAGCAGCGTAGGGTTCTCGAGCGGGTCCTACAATGAGCAGTTCTTC. Encoded protein: CASSVGFSSGSYNEQFF. The whole variable domain, filled in from reference TRBV9 and TRBJ2-1, reads DSGVTQTPKHLITATGQRVTLRCSPRSGDLSVYWYQQSLDQGLQFLIQYYNGEERAKGNILERFSAQQFPDLHSELNLSSLELGDSALYFCASSVGFSSGSYNEQFFGPGTRLTVL.

This chain uses TRBV5-4 with TRBJ2-4; TRBD2 might be the D (6 bases). Germline lookup yields CDR1 SGHNT and CDR2 YYREEE (reference sequence). The length of the CDR3 is 15 residues. The V and J ends lost 5 bases and 0 bases respectively, with 12 bases between them. The CDR3 here is CASSEGTAAKNIQYF. The CDR3 DNA is TGTGCCAGCAGTGAAGGGACTGCAGCCAAAAACATTCAGTACTTC.

The chain has TRBV15 and TRBJ1-2, with D tentatively TRBD1 (6 bases). V was trimmed by 5 bases and J by 4 bases, leaving 17 bases between them. CDR1 LNHNV and CDR2 YYDKDF come from the germline V gene (reference sequence). The CDR3 has 15 amino acids. In nucleotides, the CDR3 is TGTGCCACCAGCCCAAGACAGGCTCGCTTCTATGGCTACACCTTC. Amino acid sequence: CATSPRQARFYGYTF.

The genes are TRBV4-2 and TRBJ1-1; D may be TRBD1 (5 bases). Per germline, CDR1 LGHNA and CDR2 YNFKEQ. This CDR3 region has 16 residues. V lost 4 bases and J lost 3, with 18 bases in between. CDR3 DNA: TGTGCCAGCAGCCCCTATCCCGGGGGTTCGGACACTGAAGCTTTCTTT. Amino acid sequence: CASSPYPGGSDTEAFF.

The chain employs TRBV30 and TRBJ1-2; 7 bases are shared with TRBD1. V lost 5 bases and J lost 0; bases outside the gene matches: 12. CDR1 GTSNPN and CDR2 SVGIG come from the germline V gene (reference sequence). CDR3 length: 16 amino acids. The CDR3 nucleotides read TGTGCCTGGGCCCCCCCGTGGGACAGATCTAACTATGGCTACACCTTC. Its translation is CAWAPPWDRSNYGYTF.

The genes are TRBV2 and TRBJ2-1, with TRBD2 matching 11 bases. Germline V CDR1 and CDR2: SNHLY, FYNNEI. CDR3 length: 14 residues. V was pared by 6 bases and J by 8 bases, with 6 bases of the junction left unmatched. The CDR3 sequence is CASSLGLAVDEQFF. For the CDR3, the DNA is TGTGCCAGCAGCTTGGGACTAGCGGTCGATGAGCAGTTCTTC.

This rearrangement joins TRBV19 to TRBJ2-7; TRBD2 agrees at 7 bases. The CDR3 consists of 14 residues. The junction had 5 bases not matched to a gene; V was cut back by 3 bases and J by 3 bases. Germline V gene data show CDR1 as LNHDA and CDR2 as SQIVND (reference sequence). The CDR3 spells CASSIGGSIYEQYF. The CDR3 bases are TGTGCCAGTAGTATCGGGGGGTCGATCTACGAGCAGTACTTC.

This clone was seen a handful of times. The chain carries TRBV6-6 and TRBJ2-7, with D possibly TRBD1 on 5 matching bases. Trimming cost V 4 bases and J 3 bases, with 10 bases left between them. The germline gives CDR1 MNHNY, CDR2 SVGAGI (reference sequence). The CDR3 is 13 amino acids. CDR3: CASSSTGYYEQYF. CDR3 nucleotides: TGTGCCAGCAGTTCCACAGGCTACTACGAGCAGTACTTC.

The rearrangement links TRBV2 to TRBJ1-2; D gene unclear. The CDR3 loop spans 13 amino acids. V lost 5 bases and J lost 4, with 11 bases in between. From germline, CDR1 is SNHLY and CDR2 FYNNEI. CDR3 nucleotide sequence: TGTGCCAGCAGTTGGGGAGAGATCTATGGCTACACCTTC. Its translation: CASSWGEIYGYTF.

The J gene is TRBJ2-7, the V gene TRBV5-4; 10 bases are shared with TRBD2. The germline CDR1 and CDR2 sequences are SGHNT and YYREEE (reference sequence). This CDR3 spans 16 amino acids. V was clipped by 4 bases and J by 0 bases; unmatched bases: 7. CDR3 coding DNA: TGTGCCAGCAGCGACCGGACTAGCGGATACTCCTACGAGCAGTACTTC. The encoded protein is CASSDRTSGYSYEQYF. Full variable domain (remainder filled in from reference TRBV5-4 and TRBJ2-7): ETGVTQSPTHLIKTRGQQVTLRCSSQSGHNTVSWYQQALGQGPQFIFQYYREEENGRGNFPPRFSGLQFPNYSSELNVNALELDDSALYLCASSDRTSGYSYEQYFGPGTRLTVT.

The CDR3 is CAISGLAGGPGTQYF. For the CDR3, the DNA is TGTGCCATCAGCGGACTAGCGGGGGGCCCTGGGACCCAGTACTTC. The rearrangement joins TRBV10-3 to TRBJ2-5; 14 bases agree with TRBD2. Trimming removed 6 bases from V and 7 bases from J; junction bases left unmatched: 7. This CDR3 contains 15 residues. Germline loops: CDR1 ENHRY, CDR2 SYGVKD.

The rearrangement joins TRBV10-2 to TRBJ2-7; 8 positions agree with TRBD1. Germline lookup yields CDR1 WSHSY and CDR2 SAAADI. This CDR3 is 14 amino acids long. V shed 8 bases and J 7 bases; nucleotides not matched to a gene: 13. CDR3 sequence: CASGEGQEEWEQYF. The DNA of the CDR3 is TGCGCCAGCGGAGAGGGACAGGAGGAGTGGGAGCAGTACTTC.